This T cell receptor beta chain was captured in a study of blood T cell repertoires in COVID-19. Study information: The United States, Italy and Spain were the sources of the acute and convalescent COVID-19 samples.

The V gene's germline CDR1 is SEHNR and CDR2 FQNEAQ (reference sequence). V gave up 5 bases and J gave up 3 bases, with 18 bases separating them. The CDR3 has 16 residues. Under the authors' procedure: The assay estimated nucleated cells by amplifying reference gene primers. Clones were sequenced by immunoSEQ multiplex PCR, and TCRdb holds only the in-frame ones, with some missing. V, J and clone size were drawn from that table, and D and trimming were deduced from the DNA. The sample shows a few hundred thousand clones, approximately 85% of them seen only once. This TCR derives from a man in his fifties who had recovered from COVID-19. The chain joins TRBV7-9 to TRBJ2-3, with D possibly TRBD1 on 5 matching bases. The sample comprised peripheral blood. The CDR3 spells CASSPSLAGRTDTQYF. The CDR3, as DNA: TGTGCCAGCAGCCCTAGTTTGGCAGGGCGGACAGATACGCAGTATTTT.